This T cell receptor (beta chain) was recovered during a study of molecular identifiers for immune sequencing clone quantification. The authors built bulk TCR libraries by previously described methods with listed TCR primers. TCRdb fed the PCR reads into MiXCR, producing one record per CDR3 protein. The sample has about 510,000 distinct CDR3 sequences, around 23% seen once. Study-wide results and caveats: Clonotypes topping 20 RNA copies carried over 97% of effector molecules but under 1% of naive ones.

This clonotype came up a few times. The antigen remains undetermined. The CDR3 runs to 14 residues. Trimming took off 4 bases at V and 4 bases at J, with 13 bases between the two ends. CDR1 is SEHNR, CDR2 FQNEAQ, per germline (reference sequence). Source material: naive CD8+ T cells from blood, with Jurkat cell RNA spiked in. Noted subset: FACS-sorted CD8+CD4-CCR7+CD45RA+ naive T cells. The receptor was isolated from a human donor in good health. Some libraries in this study had Jurkat cell RNA spiked in. The chain has TRBV7-9 and TRBJ1-2, with unresolved D. The CDR3 sequence: CASSSAARGYGYTF. The CDR3 region has the DNA TGTGCCAGCAGCTCAGCAGCTCGCGGCTATGGCTACACCTTC.